Described below is a single T cell receptor beta chain sequence and its context. Its target is unknown. This CDR3 has 16 residues. The V gene's germline CDR1 is SNHLY and CDR2 FYNNEI. The junction had 6 bases not matched to a gene; V was cut back by 1 base and J by 4 bases. The data derive from a study of human versus mouse CDR3 diversity and MHC coevolution. Across the whole study: Reported immunoSEQ sensitivity was one in 200,000 T cells, with reduced amplification bias. Between about 0.6 x 10^7 and 1.6 x 10^7 valid reads came from each sample. The study, taken as a whole, reports: Clonal inequality was lowest in most of the three human donors. About 1.6 million TCR beta clonotypes were estimated for humans, the largest repertoire.

The table came from immunoSEQ multiplex PCR; TCRdb's copy has only in-frame clones and leaves some out. Among tens of thousands of clones listed, just under 95% were seen once. Sequencing was carried out using naive CD4+ T cells from blood. Subset denoted: CD45RO-negative CD62L-positive naive CD4 T cells. The chain recombines TRBV2 with TRBJ2-1, with TRBD1 identical over 8 bases. The receptor was derived from a person aged 25 to 69 in good health. The CDR3 DNA reads TGTGCCAGCAGTGAAGTTTCCGGACAGGGATACAATGAGCAGTTCTTC. This gives the protein CASSEVSGQGYNEQFF.